These 27 T cell receptor beta chains were all obtained from the same sample, sequenced in a study of blood T cell repertoires in COVID-19. Sequencing was performed with immunoSEQ multiplex PCR; in TCRdb, only in-frame clones are kept and a portion is missing. The sample gives roughly 300,000 clones, roughly 90% of which show up once; around 1.1% is in the top ten. Sequencing input: PBMCs or T cells enriched from blood (not recorded which). The origin of the receptors is a woman in her 30s who had recovered from COVID-19.

V usage is TRBV19 and J usage is TRBJ2-7, with 9 bases aligning to TRBD1. Germline CDR1 LNHDA, CDR2 SQIVND (reference sequence). The CDR3 length is 15 residues. Trimming took 5 bases from V and 4 from J; bases not matched to a gene: 9. The CDR3 DNA sequence: TGTGCCAGTAGTGCCTCGGGACAGGGATTGTACGAGCAGTACTTC. This encodes CASSASGQGLYEQYF.

This sequence joins TRBV15 and TRBJ1-2; D perhaps matches TRBD1 (6 bases). Trimming removed 0 bases from V and 4 bases from J, with 12 bases in between. The CDR3 runs 15 residues. Germline V gene sequence: CDR1 LNHNV, CDR2 YYDKDF (reference sequence). The CDR3 loop reads CATSRDTGPFYGYTF. The CDR3 DNA reads TGTGCCACCAGCAGAGATACAGGGCCCTTCTATGGCTACACCTTC.

This chain links TRBV3-1 (or the pseudogene TRBV3-2) with TRBJ2-1; 9 positions agree with TRBD2. Trimming at V came to 1 base and at J to 5 bases, leaving 6 bases not matched to a gene. The CDR3 spans 16 residues. CDR1 is LGHDT, CDR2 YNNKEL, per germline (reference sequence). The CDR3 bases are TGTGCCAGCAGCCAAGGGACCCGACTAGCGGACAATGAGCAGTTCTTC. Translating gives CASSQGTRLADNEQFF.

A remark on this clone: Mismatch with germline at one junction end may stem from a read error. The V call is TRBV7-7, the J call TRBJ2-1; 14 nucleotides agree with TRBD2. CDR1 is SSHAT, CDR2 FNYEAQ, per germline (reference sequence). The CDR3 is 16 amino acids. The DNA for the CDR3 is TGTGCTAGCAGCTTAGGGACTAGCGGGAGTGGCAATGAGCAGTTCTTC. Protein product: CASSLGTSGSGNEQFF.

The rearrangement links TRBV5-4 to TRBJ1-3, with TRBD1 as a possible D gene (5 bases). Germline V CDR1 and CDR2: SGHNT, YYREEE (reference sequence). This CDR3 spans 16 amino acids. V was trimmed by 0 bases and J by 0 bases, leaving 10 bases between them. The CDR3 sequence is CASSLAGPISGNTIYF. Here the CDR3 DNA reads TGTGCCAGCAGCTTGGCAGGGCCTATCTCTGGAAACACCATATATTTT.

J is TRBJ2-1 and V is TRBV6-2 or TRBV6-3, with 8 bases that match TRBD2. CDR3 length equals 15 residues. The trim removed 6 bases at V and 5 bases at J, leaving 9 bases unmatched. In germline, CDR1 is MNHEY, CDR2 SVGEGT. In DNA, the CDR3 is TGTGCCAGCAGCTGGAGCGGGAGTCGGAACAATGAGCAGTTCTTC. Its protein product is CASSWSGSRNNEQFF.

The rearrangement uses TRBV7-2 and TRBJ2-7, with 11 nucleotides matching TRBD2. With V trimmed by 5 bases and J by 4 bases, 7 bases remained unmatched. Looked up from germline, CDR1 is SGHTA and CDR2 is FQGNSA. The CDR3 totals 15 residues. The CDR3 DNA sequence: TGTGCCAGCAGCCCTCCCATAGCGGGAGGGTACGAGCAGTACTTC. This encodes CASSPPIAGGYEQYF.

In its sample, this clone was seen once. The gene calls are TRBV5-1 and TRBJ2-7, with 10 nucleotides matching TRBD1. The CDR3 has 15 amino acids. CDR1 and CDR2 (germline): SGHRS, YFSETQ. V lost 4 bases and J lost 9; bases outside the gene matches: 13. CDR3 coding DNA: TGCGCCAGCAGCGGAACCGGGACAGGGGAAGAAGGGCAGTACTTC. Translation: CASSGTGTGEEGQYF.

V and J are TRBV3-1 (or the pseudogene TRBV3-2) and TRBJ1-6; weak D call: TRBD1 (6 bases). The V and J ends lost 7 bases and 4 bases respectively, with 20 bases between them. The CDR3 loop spans 17 amino acids. CDR1 and CDR2 (germline): LGHDT, YNNKEL (reference sequence). In nucleotides, the CDR3 is TGTGCCAGCAACGATTCTCCTTTTGGACAGTATAATTCACCCCTCCACTTT. It is translated as CASNDSPFGQYNSPLHF.

The chain joins TRBV12-5 to TRBJ1-6, with 8 bases fitting TRBD1. Germline V lookup: CDR1 LGHNT, CDR2 FRNRAP. With V trimmed by 1 base and J by 8 bases, 7 bases remained unmatched. The length of the CDR3 is 16 residues. The CDR3 sequence is CASGLEPTGDDSPLHF. As DNA, the CDR3 is TGTGCTAGTGGTTTGGAACCGACAGGGGACGATTCACCCCTCCACTTT.

The rearrangement links TRBV5-6 to TRBJ2-2, with a possible D match to TRBD2 (6 bases). CDR3 length: 16 residues. CDR1 and CDR2 (germline): SGHDT, YYEEEE. The V end was cut by 0 bases, the J end by 3 bases, with 12 bases between. In nucleotides, the CDR3 is TGTGCCAGCAGCTTGGGTCTAGCGTTCGACACCGGGGAGCTGTTTTTT. Protein product: CASSLGLAFDTGELFF.

This chain connects TRBV5-1 to TRBJ1-1; D not resolved. Trimming removed 4 bases at V and 5 bases at J, with 15 bases between. CDR3 size: 14 residues. Germline values: CDR1 SGHRS, CDR2 YFSETQ. The CDR3 coding sequence is TGCGCCAGCAGCCCCCGGCAGCCGGGGACTGAAGCTTTCTTT. Protein product: CASSPRQPGTEAFF.

The chain is built from TRBV7-9 and TRBJ1-2; D is ambiguous. Trimming pared 6 bases from V and 0 bases from J, leaving 17 bases between. This CDR3 comprises 16 residues. The germline V gene has CDR1 SEHNR and CDR2 FQNEAQ (reference sequence). Here the CDR3 DNA reads TGTGCCAGCAGTGACTCCACGGCCGAGTCTAACTATGGCTACACCTTC. Translation: CASSDSTAESNYGYTF.

The chain uses TRBV3-1 (or the pseudogene TRBV3-2) and TRBJ2-2, with no clear D. CDR1 and CDR2 (germline): LGHDT, YNNKEL (reference sequence). The length of the CDR3 is 13 residues. V gave up 0 bases and J gave up 4 bases, with 3 bases separating them. CDR3 region: CASSQDITGELFF. The CDR3 DNA sequence: TGTGCCAGCAGCCAAGACATCACCGGGGAGCTGTTTTTT.

The rearrangement uses TRBV11-2 and TRBJ2-7; D not resolved. V was trimmed by 1 base and J by 7 bases, leaving 14 bases between them. CDR3 length: 14 amino acids. CDR1 SGHAT and CDR2 FQNNGV come from the germline V gene. CDR3 nucleotide sequence: TGTGCCAGCAGCTTAGCTCACAGCATACGGGAGCAGTACTTC. This gives the protein CASSLAHSIREQYF. The full variable domain, rest sourced from reference TRBV11-2 and TRBJ2-7, is EAGVAQSPRYKIIEKRQSVAFWCNPISGHATLYWYQQILGQGPKLLIQFQNNGVVDDSQLPKDRFSAERLKGVDSTLKIQPAKLEDSAVYLCASSLAHSIREQYFGPGTRLTVT.

The CDR3 DNA is TGTGCCAGTAGATCAGGGGGCGAAGTCGGGGAGCTGTTTTTT. As protein: CASRSGGEVGELFF. V usage is TRBV19 and J usage is TRBJ2-2; TRBD1 aligns across 8 bases. Germline CDR1 and CDR2: LNHDA and SQIVND (reference sequence). The J segment lost 7 bases and the V segment lost 6 bases, leaving 7 bases of the junction unmatched. The CDR3 loop spans 14 amino acids. Full variable domain (rest looked up from reference TRBV19 and TRBJ2-2): DGGITQSPKYLFRKEGQNVTLSCEQNLNHDAMYWYRQDPGQGLRLIYYSQIVNDFQKGDIAEGYSVSREKKESFPLTVTSAQKNPTAFYLCASRSGGEVGELFFGEGSRLTVL.

V and J are TRBV2 and TRBJ2-7, with no clear D. The germline V and J ends were trimmed by 0 bases and 4 bases, with 10 bases remaining between them. Looked up from germline, CDR1 is SNHLY and CDR2 is FYNNEI. The CDR3 is 14 amino acids. Here the CDR3 DNA reads TGTGCCAGCAGTGAAGCGCTTAGCCCGTACGAGCAGTACTTC. This gives the protein CASSEALSPYEQYF.

This chain connects TRBV19 to TRBJ2-1, with 15 bases identical to TRBD2. CDR1 and CDR2 (germline): LNHDA, SQIVND (reference sequence). The CDR3 sequence is 16 residues long. V trimming: 7 bases; J trimming: 4 bases; junction bases outside the gene matches: 5. Here the CDR3 reads CASMGLAGGKYNEQFF. The CDR3 nucleotides are TGTGCCAGTATGGGACTAGCGGGAGGCAAATACAATGAGCAGTTCTTC.

This sequence joins TRBV28 and TRBJ2-1; perhaps TRBD1 as D (6 bases). In germline, CDR1 is MDHEN, CDR2 SYDVKM. Trimming removed 1 base from V and 12 bases from J, with 7 bases in between. This CDR3 has 11 residues. CDR3 sequence: CASSLLGAQFF. CDR3 sequence (DNA): TGTGCCAGCAGTTTATTGGGGGCGCAGTTCTTC.

V gene TRBV28 combines with J gene TRBJ2-7; no reliable D call. Trimming took off 2 bases at V and 4 bases at J, with 12 bases between the two ends. This CDR3 comprises 14 residues. Germline V CDR1 and CDR2: MDHEN, SYDVKM. The CDR3 bases are TGTGCCAGCAGTTTAAGCTCCATCATTTACGAGCAGTACTTC. Translation gives CASSLSSIIYEQYF.

V and J are TRBV28 and TRBJ2-5, with a possible D match to TRBD1 (7 bases). The germline gives CDR1 MDHEN, CDR2 SYDVKM. The CDR3 spans 14 residues. V was trimmed by 6 bases and J by 7 bases, leaving 18 bases between them. The CDR3 DNA sequence: TGTGCCAGCAGGCAGGGGGGATCGATGGGGACCCAGTACTTC. This sequence encodes CASRQGGSMGTQYF.

The rearrangement uses TRBV7-9 and TRBJ2-7, with D maybe TRBD2 (5 bases). V was clipped by 4 bases and J by 9 bases, with 13 bases between them. Germline CDR1 reads SEHNR; CDR2 reads FQNEAQ (reference sequence). The CDR3 length is 12 residues. This CDR3 reads CASSSETGVQYF. The CDR3 DNA reads as TGTGCCAGCAGCTCCGAGACCGGGGTGCAGTACTTC.

This chain uses TRBV28 with TRBJ2-5, with a possible D match to TRBD2 (6 bases). This CDR3 has 15 residues. Looked up from germline, CDR1 is MDHEN and CDR2 is SYDVKM. The germline V and J ends were trimmed by 3 bases and 1 base, with 12 bases remaining between them. The CDR3 is CASSFPGEIQETQYF. The CDR3 nucleotides are TGTGCCAGCAGTTTTCCGGGAGAGATCCAAGAGACCCAGTACTTC.

V is TRBV7-2 and J is TRBJ2-7; D is possibly TRBD2 (6 bases). Trimming cost V 1 base and J 3 bases, with 16 bases left between them. In germline, CDR1 is SGHTA, CDR2 FQGNSA. The CDR3 sequence is 16 residues long. The CDR3 DNA sequence: TGTGCCAGCAGCTTAGGCCCAGGAGGAGGGATCTACGAGCAGTACTTC. Translating it yields CASSLGPGGGIYEQYF.

This clone was counted between two and nine times. CDR3 in DNA: TGTGCCAGCTCGAACAGCCCGATTTTGAACACTGAAGCTTTCTTT. Its protein product is CASSNSPILNTEAFF. V gene TRBV27 combines with J gene TRBJ1-1, with D uncertain. Germline V gene data show CDR1 as MNHEY and CDR2 as SMNVEV (reference sequence). V dropped 8 bases and J dropped 0 bases, with 16 bases sitting between them. The CDR3 sequence is 15 residues long.

The V gene is TRBV28, the J gene TRBJ2-3, with TRBD1 as a possible D gene (5 bases). V was cut by 6 bases and J by 1 base, with 14 bases left in between. The CDR3 contains 15 residues. Germline CDR1 reads MDHEN; CDR2 reads SYDVKM. The CDR3 sequence: CASRLTVGGTDTQYF. The CDR3 coding sequence is TGTGCCAGCAGGCTAACGGTAGGGGGCACAGATACGCAGTATTTT.

The V gene is TRBV7-3, the J gene TRBJ2-3, with a tentative D call TRBD2 (6 bases). Trimming stripped 7 bases from V and 2 bases from J, with 13 bases between. The length of the CDR3 is 14 residues. Looked up from germline, CDR1 is SGHTA and CDR2 is FQGTGA. The CDR3 nucleotides are TGTGCCAGCACCCTCGGCGGGGCCACAGATACGCAGTATTTT. Translated, it gives CASTLGGATDTQYF.